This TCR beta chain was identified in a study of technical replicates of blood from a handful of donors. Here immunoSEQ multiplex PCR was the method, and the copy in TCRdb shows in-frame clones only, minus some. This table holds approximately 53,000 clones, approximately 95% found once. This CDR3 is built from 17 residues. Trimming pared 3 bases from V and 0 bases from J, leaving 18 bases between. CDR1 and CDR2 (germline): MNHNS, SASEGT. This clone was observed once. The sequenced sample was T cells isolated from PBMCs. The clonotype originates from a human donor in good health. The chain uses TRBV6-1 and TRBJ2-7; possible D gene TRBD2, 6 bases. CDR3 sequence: CASSEGRGTALSYEQYF. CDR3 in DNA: TGTGCCAGCAGTGAGGGGAGAGGGACTGCTCTCTCCTACGAGCAGTACTTC.